Listed here are 8 T cell receptor beta chains from one sample, sequenced in a study of T cells after yellow fever vaccination. Using its own MiXCR run on the 5' RACE reads, TCRdb lists one record per CDR3 protein. The data contain hundreds of thousands of distinct CDR3 sequences, roughly 20% of them singletons. The starting material was PBMCs, obtained before the yellow fever booster vaccination. The receptors were gathered from a man younger than 35 who received the YFV17D yellow fever vaccine.

The V and J genes are TRBV5-5 and TRBJ2-1; TRBD1 or TRBD2 may be the D gene (5 bases each). The CDR3 is made up of 14 amino acids. V gave up 4 bases and J gave up 6 bases, with 14 bases separating them. Germline-derived CDR1 and CDR2 are SGHKS and YYEKEE (reference sequence). CDR3 DNA: TGTGCCAGCAGCACCCCGGGGACGGTCAATGAGCAGTTCTTC. Translated, it gives CASSTPGTVNEQFF.

This clonotype was detected many times. The V and J genes are TRBV7-2 and TRBJ1-1, with 9 bases aligning to TRBD1. Germline assignment: CDR1 SGHTA and CDR2 FQGNSA. This CDR3 contains 13 residues. V trimming: 4 bases; J trimming: 4 bases; junction bases outside the gene matches: 1. The CDR3 sequence: CASSSQGATEAFF. The CDR3 DNA follows: TGTGCCAGCAGCTCACAGGGGGCCACTGAAGCTTTCTTT.

This clonotype was counted a few times. This chain joins TRBV4-3 and TRBJ1-3, with TRBD1 as a possible D gene (5 bases). The germline CDR1 and CDR2 sequences are LGHNA and YSLEER. This CDR3 has 14 amino acids. Trimming took off 6 bases at V and 2 bases at J, with 11 bases between the two ends. CDR3 loop: CASSRGATGNTIYF. The DNA of the CDR3 is TGCGCCAGCAGTCGAGGGGCGACTGGAAACACCATATATTTT.

This clonotype has more than one count but fewer than ten. The chain links TRBV18 to TRBJ1-2, with D perhaps TRBD1 (5 bases). CDR1 KGHSH and CDR2 LQKENI come from the germline V gene. V shed 5 bases and J shed 7 bases, with 8 bases lying between them. The CDR3 has 11 residues. The CDR3 loop reads CASSEGFGYTF. The CDR3 region has the DNA TGTGCCAGCTCAGAGGGGTTTGGCTACACCTTC.

This clonotype was detected a few times. The chain has TRBV10-3 and TRBJ2-5; maybe TRBD1 (5 bases). There are 12 residues in the CDR3. The ends were cut back, 3 bases at V and 7 bases at J, with 9 bases in the middle. The germline CDR1 and CDR2 sequences are ENHRY and SYGVKD. The CDR3 region is CAISDPRGTQYF. The CDR3 region has the DNA TGTGCCATCAGTGACCCTAGGGGGACCCAGTACTTC.

This clonotype was found a few times. The CDR3 sequence is CAISEDSGGTDTQYF. The CDR3 DNA is TGTGCCATCAGTGAGGACAGCGGGGGCACAGATACGCAGTATTTT. The genes are TRBV10-3 and TRBJ2-3; 7 bases are shared with TRBD2. J was trimmed by 1 base and V by 2 bases; bases with no gene match: 3. The CDR3 sequence is 15 residues long. The germline gives CDR1 ENHRY, CDR2 SYGVKD.

This clonotype was observed a handful of times. The chain links TRBV9 to TRBJ1-2; D unresolved. This CDR3 has 15 residues. CDR1 SGDLS and CDR2 YYNGEE come from the germline V gene. Trimming pared 0 bases from V and 2 bases from J, leaving 11 bases between. This CDR3 reads CASSVGPTVNYGYTF. For the CDR3, the DNA is TGTGCCAGCAGCGTAGGTCCGACGGTAAACTATGGCTACACCTTC.

This clonotype was detected a few times. The rearrangement links TRBV12-3 or TRBV12-4 to TRBJ2-7; D may match TRBD1 or TRBD2 (6 bases each). This CDR3 has 15 amino acids. Trimming shortened V by 4 bases and J by 4 bases, and 17 bases separated the two germline ends. The CDR3 protein is CASSSTGGGIYEQYF. For the CDR3, the DNA is TGTGCCAGCAGTTCGACCGGAGGGGGGATTTACGAGCAGTACTTC.